These T cell receptor beta chains were read from a single sample in a study of blood T cell repertoires in COVID-19. The protocol was immunoSEQ multiplex PCR, while the TCRdb copy is restricted to in-frame clones and leaves out a portion. The repertoire consists of about 60,000 clones, with around 89% occurring once and the leading ten covering 10% to 15%. The material sequenced was peripheral blood. These receptors were obtained from a man aged 55 to 70 with active COVID-19. Both conserved end residues are part of each CDR3. The D gene is left open where the match is weak. Part of the rows lack a size; the others show once, few, many or a class for expanded clones.

J gene | V gene | D gene | clone size | CDR3 DNA | CDR3 protein
TRBJ2-7 | TRBV28 | NA | NA | TGTGCCAGCAGCCCAGGGCCGATGAGCTCCTACGAGCAGTACTTC | CASSPGPMSSYEQYF
TRBJ2-2 | TRBV9 | NA | NA | TGTGCCAGCACCACACAGGTATCCACCGGGGAGCTGTTTTTT | CASTTQVSTGELFF
TRBJ2-7 | TRBV6-5 | TRBD1 | NA | TGTGCCAGCAGTTACTGGACAGGGAAGACCTACGAGCAGTACTTC | CASSYWTGKTYEQYF
TRBJ1-2 | TRBV3-1/TRBV3-2 | NA | NA | TGTGCCAGCAGCCAAGTGGGAGGGGCGGGATACTATGGCTACACCTTC | CASSQVGGAGYYGYTF
TRBJ2-7 | TRBV27 | TRBD1 | NA | TGTGCCAGCAGTACAGACAGGGGTCGCGAGCAGTACTTC | CASSTDRGREQYF
TRBJ1-2 | TRBV7-9 | NA | many | TGTGCCAGCTCCCTCTATATGGGCATCAAGTATGGCTACACCTTC | CASSLYMGIKYGYTF
TRBJ1-5 | TRBV30 | TRBD1 | NA | TGTGCCTGGAGTGAAGCAGGGGGCCCTTTTGGTCAGCCCCAGCATTTT | CAWSEAGGPFGQPQHF
TRBJ2-3 | TRBV3-1/TRBV3-2 | NA | NA | TGTGCCAGCAGCCAGAGAACTAGCACAGATACGCAGTATTTT | CASSQRTSTDTQYF
TRBJ2-7 | TRBV6-1 | NA | NA | TGTGCCAGCAGTGAAGTGGGCTGGCGGGGGCTAATCTACGAGCAGTACTTC | CASSEVGWRGLIYEQYF
TRBJ2-2 | TRBV27 | TRBD2 | NA | TGTGCCAGCAGTACTCCGGGACTAGCGGTTTCTGGCGGGGAGCTGTTTTTT | CASSTPGLAVSGGELFF
TRBJ2-4 | TRBV28 | NA | NA | TGTGCCAGCAGCCCAACAGGGAGAATAAACATTCAGTACTTC | CASSPTGRINIQYF
TRBJ1-3 | TRBV30 | NA | NA | TGTGCCTGGAGTGTCGGGGTGGGCACTATAGGAAACACCATATATTTT | CAWSVGVGTIGNTIYF
TRBJ1-3 | TRBV11-2 | NA | NA | TGTGCCAGCAGCCAACAGGTCTCTGGAAACACCATATATTTT | CASSQQVSGNTIYF
TRBJ1-6 | TRBV7-2 | NA | NA | TGTGCCAGCAGCCTGGGCGCCAGGGTGTCACCCCTCCACTTT | CASSLGARVSPLHF
TRBJ2-3 | TRBV18 | TRBD1 | NA | TGTGCCAGCTCACAAGGACAGGGGGTCAAAGATACGCAGTATTTT | CASSQGQGVKDTQYF
TRBJ2-2 | TRBV5-1 | TRBD2 | NA | TGCGCCAGCAGCCCCGCCGGGACTAGCGGGGGGGCGGGCACCGGGGAGCTGTTTTTT | CASSPAGTSGGAGTGELFF
TRBJ2-2 | TRBV5-4 | NA | NA | TGTGCCAGCAGCCTACGGGACAAAACCGGGGAGCTGTTTTTT | CASSLRDKTGELFF
TRBJ2-7 | TRBV4-2 | NA | few | TGTGCCAGCAGCCAAGGACTTTACGAGCAGTACTTC | CASSQGLYEQYF
TRBJ2-2 | TRBV11-2 | NA | NA | TGTGCCAGCAGCCCCACCCCTAGGCGAGAGCTGTTTTTT | CASSPTPRRELFF
TRBJ1-4 | TRBV6-2/TRBV6-3 | TRBD1 | NA | TGTGCCAGCAGTTCCAACGACAGGGTCGCGGAAAAACTGTTTTTT | CASSSNDRVAEKLFF
TRBJ2-5 | TRBV2 | NA | NA | TGTGCCAGCACTTCGGAGGAGACCCAGTACTTC | CASTSEETQYF
TRBJ2-3 | TRBV6-5 | TRBD2 | NA | TGTGCCAGCACCCCACTAGCGGGGGTCACAGATACGCAGTATTTT | CASTPLAGVTDTQYF